Sequencing of this T cell receptor (beta chain) was carried out in a study of Tregs in tolerant kidney transplant recipients. Study observations and caveats: Antigen-driven expansion was suggested because donor-specific Tregs expanded more than all Tregs in tolerant patients.

Recipient PBMCs carried a CFSE label and met irradiated graft donor PBMCs for approximately six days before FACS sorting. CDR1 and CDR2 (germline): SGHDT, YYEEEE. V lost 3 bases, J lost 4 bases, and 10 bases stayed unmatched. The CDR3 contains 15 residues. This clone is labeled as medium-sized. What it recognizes is unknown. Sequenced by immunoSEQ multiplex PCR; TCRdb stores in-frame clones only, minus some. The data contain about 8,300 clones, about 32% of them singletons. V is TRBV5-6 and J is TRBJ2-7, with TRBD1 matching over 7 bases. The sequences come from CD8+ T cells from blood cultured with allogeneic cells, collected before the transplant. The origin of this receptor is a human patient who received a combined kidney and bone marrow transplant. CDR3 coding DNA: TGTGCCAGCAGCTCGCCCGGGACAGATACTTACGAGCAGTACTTC. It translates to CASSSPGTDTYEQYF.